This TCR beta chain was found in a study of T cells in Graves' hyperthyroidism and ophthalmopathy. Using RNA transcripts as the source, TCR beta CDR3 regions were amplified. RT-PCR in the first round (using the HTBI primer set) targeted the TCR CDR3. Using its own MiXCR run on the multiplex PCR reads, TCRdb lists one record per CDR3 protein. Among about 270,000 distinct CDR3 sequences, around 24% were seen once, and the ten largest hold 30% to 40%. CDR1 MDHEN and CDR2 SYDVKM come from the germline V gene. This CDR3 contains 11 residues. Trimming took 6 bases from V and 9 from J, leaving 9 bases between them.

This receptor was obtained from a woman aged 40 to 55 with Graves' ophthalmopathy. The sample was blood. The V and J genes are TRBV28 and TRBJ2-4; D is ambiguous. The CDR3 loop is CASRTTPIQYF. CDR3 bases: TGTGCCAGCAGGACGACCCCCATTCAGTACTTC.